Listed here are 8 T cell receptor beta chains from one sample, sequenced in a study of blood T cells in healthy people across ages. Together with a sample-barcoded 5' primer, a J-beta primer mix was included in a second PCR lasting roughly 6 to 12 cycles. Each CDR3 protein is one row after TCRdb ran MiXCR on the 5' RACE reads. This table has around 1,800,000 distinct CDR3 sequences, around 42% appearing once. Sequencing used blood. The receptors come from a human donor in good health.

The V gene is TRBV4-3, the J gene TRBJ2-1; D is perhaps TRBD1 or TRBD2 (5 bases each). The ends were cut back, 4 bases at V and 7 bases at J, with 17 bases in the middle. The CDR3 has 15 amino acids. Germline V gives CDR1 LGHNA, CDR2 YSLEER. The CDR3 DNA sequence: TGCGCCAGCAGCCTCGGGACCTCACGTTGGAATGAGCAGTTCTTC. Residues: CASSLGTSRWNEQFF.

V gene TRBV3-1 combines with J gene TRBJ2-4; possible D gene TRBD2, 6 bases. CDR1 and CDR2 (germline): LGHDT, YNNKEL (reference sequence). V lost 3 bases to trimming and J lost 9 bases, with 18 bases between them. CDR3 length: 15 residues. DNA for the CDR3: TGTGCCAGCAGCCATCGGGGGTTGGGGCCTACCATTCAGTACTTC. Translating gives CASSHRGLGPTIQYF.

This sequence joins TRBV7-2 and TRBJ2-6; 8 bases fit TRBD2. The germline gives CDR1 SGHTA, CDR2 FQGNSA. The CDR3 sequence is 16 residues long. Trimming at V came to 10 bases and at J to 4 bases, leaving 12 bases not matched to a gene. CDR3 amino acids: CANPRRGGPGANVLTF. The CDR3 DNA reads as TGTGCCAACCCCCGACGGGGGGGCCCCGGGGCCAACGTCCTGACTTTC.

There are many counts of this clonotype. The chain couples TRBV6-6 to TRBJ2-5; D gene uncertain. Germline lookup yields CDR1 MNHNY and CDR2 SVGAGI (reference sequence). V was trimmed by 7 bases and J by 4 bases, leaving 4 bases between them. This CDR3 is 10 amino acids long. CDR3 DNA: TGTGCCAGCATTGGAGAGACCCAGTACTTC. This codes for CASIGETQYF.

The rearrangement links TRBV7-9 to TRBJ2-3; D could derive from TRBD1 or TRBD2 (5 bases each). Trimming stripped 1 base from V and 2 bases from J, with 7 bases between. The CDR3 totals 14 residues. The germline CDR1 and CDR2 sequences are SEHNR and FQNEAQ (reference sequence). CDR3 residues: CASSLVGTTDTQYF. Written as DNA, the CDR3 is TGTGCCAGCAGCTTAGTAGGGACCACAGATACGCAGTATTTT.

V usage is TRBV5-1 and J usage is TRBJ1-2; TRBD1 aligns across 10 bases. The germline V gene has CDR1 SGHRS and CDR2 YFSETQ. The junction had 0 bases not matched to a gene; V was cut back by 4 bases and J by 3 bases. The CDR3 covers 13 residues. The CDR3 here is CASSGTGDYGYTF. The CDR3 nucleotides read TGCGCCAGCAGCGGGACAGGGGACTATGGCTACACCTTC.

The gene calls are TRBV7-2 and TRBJ2-3; 12 bases match TRBD2. J was trimmed by 2 bases and V by 0 bases; bases with no gene match: 6. The CDR3 covers 18 residues. The germline CDR1 and CDR2 sequences are SGHTA and FQGNSA. DNA of the CDR3: TGTGCCAGCAGCTTAGCGACTAGCGGGGGCCAACTCACAGATACGCAGTATTTT. This translates into CASSLATSGGQLTDTQYF. Drawing the rest from reference TRBV7-2 and TRBJ2-3, the complete variable domain is GAGVSQSPSNKVTEKGKDVELRCDPISGHTALYWYRQSLGQGLEFLIYFQGNSAPDKSGLPSDRFSAERTGGSVSTLTIQRTQQEDSAVYLCASSLATSGGQLTDTQYFGPGTRLTVL.

J is TRBJ1-4 and V is TRBV20-1; weak D call: TRBD1 (5 bases). This CDR3 has 16 residues. Trimming pared 6 bases from V and 7 bases from J, leaving 24 bases between. In germline, CDR1 is DFQATT, CDR2 SNEGSKA (reference sequence). For the CDR3, the DNA is TGCAGTGCCCAAAGGCTAGGAGGGGCCTGGGGTGAAAAACTGTTTTTT. Residues: CSAQRLGGAWGEKLFF.